This T cell receptor beta chain derives from a study of cytomegalovirus exposure and HLA in healthy donors. Overall study results and limits: Near-uniform donor sequencing depth was presumed by presence/absence analyses.

Turning to this clone: Its target is unknown.

The CDR3 totals 15 residues. The V gene lost 2 bases and the J gene lost 1 base, with 11 bases spanning the gap. Germline V gene lookup returns CDR1 MNHNS and CDR2 SASEGT. The PCR was carried out with 60 Vbeta primers and 13 Jbeta primers. The data were produced by immunoSEQ multiplex PCR, yet TCRdb's version contains in-frame clones alone and is incomplete. The table lists 150,000 to 200,000 clones, roughly 13% of them singletons. Sequencing was carried out using PBMCs. This receptor was taken from a man over 45 in good health and CMV-seropositive. The J gene is TRBJ1-1, the V gene TRBV6-1; possibly TRBD1 for D (6 bases). CDR3 DNA: TGTGCCAGCAGTGAAACAGGGTTTAAGAACACTGAAGCTTTCTTT. Its protein is CASSETGFKNTEAFF.